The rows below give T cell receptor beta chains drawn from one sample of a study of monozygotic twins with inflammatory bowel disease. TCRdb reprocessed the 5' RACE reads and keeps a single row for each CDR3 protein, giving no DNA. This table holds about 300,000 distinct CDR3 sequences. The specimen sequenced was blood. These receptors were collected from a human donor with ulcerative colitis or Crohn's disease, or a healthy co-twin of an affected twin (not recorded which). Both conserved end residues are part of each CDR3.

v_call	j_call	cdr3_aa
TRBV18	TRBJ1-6	CASSRNGQANGDSPLHF
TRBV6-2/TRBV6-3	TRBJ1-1	CASSDQGAGTEAFF
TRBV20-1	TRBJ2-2	CSARPLLDRAIFMAGELFF
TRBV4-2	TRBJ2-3	CAAKTVLAGGGTDTQYF
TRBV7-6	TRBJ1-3	CASSPREYSGNTIYF
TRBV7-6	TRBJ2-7	CASSLEFIEQYF
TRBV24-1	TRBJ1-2	CATQQGNSYTF
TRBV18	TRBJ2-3	CASSPRVSGRTDTQYF
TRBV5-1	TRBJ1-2	CASSTTGGASGGYTF
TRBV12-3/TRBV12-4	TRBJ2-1	CGSSLAGWGSSYNEQFF
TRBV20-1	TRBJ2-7	CSAKVAGGPGEQYF
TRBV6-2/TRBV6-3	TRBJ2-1	CASTRPAWHEQFF
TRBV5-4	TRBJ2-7	CASSFVGGNYEQYF